The 29 T cell receptor beta chains below were found in one sample sequenced in a study of shared clonotypes between healthy human individuals. Assay: immunoSEQ multiplex PCR; the TCRdb copy retains only in-frame clones and omits some. The table includes roughly 700,000 clones, around 90% detected once. The sequenced material came from memory CD8+ T cells from PBMCs. Described subset: CD45RO+ cells pooled with CCR7-negative TemRA cells. All receptors derive from a man younger than 30 in good health. Some clones in this sample may be carry-over from other donors' samples.

V and J are TRBV10-2 and TRBJ1-3; D is unresolved. The V end lost 8 bases, the J end lost 0 bases, and 14 bases lay between the germline ends. The CDR3 covers 15 residues. The V gene's germline CDR1 is WSHSY and CDR2 SAAADI. In DNA form, the CDR3 reads TGCGCCAGCCGCCCCCCGGGCCTCTCTGGAAACACCATATATTTT. Translating gives CASRPPGLSGNTIYF.

The chain carries TRBV29-1 and TRBJ2-2; 8 bases match TRBD2. This CDR3 is 16 amino acids long. Germline V gene sequence: CDR1 SQVTM, CDR2 ANQGSEA. V lost 7 bases and J lost 3; bases outside the gene matches: 13. CDR3 sequence: CSGYRAGAMDTGELFF. The CDR3, as DNA: TGCAGCGGCTATAGAGCGGGAGCTATGGACACCGGGGAGCTGTTTTTT.

This clone came up a few times. V and J are TRBV7-9 and TRBJ1-2, with D perhaps matching TRBD1 (5 bases). The V gene lost 4 bases and the J gene lost 2 bases, with 20 bases spanning the gap. This CDR3 has 17 residues. From germline, CDR1 is SEHNR and CDR2 FQNEAQ (reference sequence). The DNA for the CDR3 is TGTGCCAGCAGCTCCCGCAATACCCACCAGGGAAACTATGGCTACACCTTC. It translates to CASSSRNTHQGNYGYTF.

The table lists this clone with a count of one. CDR3 loop: CASGRGGGRETQYF. Here the CDR3 DNA reads TGTGCCAGCGGACGGGGGGGCGGGAGAGAGACCCAGTACTTC. This chain links TRBV28 with TRBJ2-5; 8 positions match TRBD2. This CDR3 has 14 residues. Losses at the gene ends were 8 bases for V and 4 bases for J; bases not matched to a gene: 9. Germline V gives CDR1 MDHEN, CDR2 SYDVKM.

CDR3: CASSQGHIQGYEQYF. DNA of the CDR3: TGTGCCAGCAGCCAAGGCCACATACAGGGCTACGAGCAGTACTTC. The J gene is TRBJ2-7, the V gene TRBV4-2; D may be TRBD1 (6 bases). Per the germline V gene, CDR1 is LGHNA and CDR2 is YNFKEQ. V lost 1 base to trimming and J lost 3 bases, with 13 bases between them. The CDR3 spans 15 residues.

V gene TRBV6-5 combines with J gene TRBJ1-1, with D possibly TRBD1 on 5 matching bases. The CDR3 has 14 amino acids. V gave up 5 bases and J gave up 4 bases, with 14 bases separating them. Germline CDR1 MNHEY, CDR2 SVGAGI. CDR3 sequence reads: CASSPDGGVTEAFF. DNA for the CDR3: TGTGCCAGCAGTCCGGACGGAGGGGTCACTGAAGCTTTCTTT.

The rearrangement links TRBV19 to TRBJ2-7, with 8 bases matching TRBD2. This CDR3 is 14 amino acids long. Losses at the gene ends were 5 bases for V and 7 bases for J; bases not matched to a gene: 10. Germline V CDR1 and CDR2: LNHDA, SQIVND (reference sequence). Here the CDR3 DNA reads TGTGCCAGTAGTCTTGGGTACGGGAGGGATGAGCAGTACTTC. It specifies CASSLGYGRDEQYF.

This clone was found a few times. This chain joins TRBV19 and TRBJ1-1; the D gene is possibly TRBD1 (5 bases). The V and J ends lost 7 bases and 5 bases respectively, with 11 bases between them. Germline V lookup: CDR1 LNHDA, CDR2 SQIVND (reference sequence). This CDR3 has 12 residues. Here the CDR3 reads CASTLGETEAFF. Here the CDR3 DNA reads TGTGCCAGTACCCTAGGGGAGACTGAAGCTTTCTTT.

This clone was detected only a few times. This chain links TRBV7-9 with TRBJ1-2; D ambiguous. The CDR3 consists of 13 residues. Germline CDR1 and CDR2: SEHNR and FQNEAQ (reference sequence). The V end was cut by 3 bases, the J end by 3 bases, with 8 bases between. The CDR3 DNA sequence: TGTGCCAGCAGCTTCCTCCTAGACTATGGCTACACCTTC. Translation gives CASSFLLDYGYTF.

This clone was observed at least ten times. The gene calls are TRBV5-6 and TRBJ1-2; the match to TRBD1 covers 7 bases. With 2 bases clipped from V and 6 bases from J, the junction kept 4 bases outside the gene matches. Germline CDR1 reads SGHDT; CDR2 reads YYEEEE. The CDR3 loop spans 13 amino acids. CDR3 in DNA: TGTGCCAGCAGCTTTCACAGGGGCGATGGCTACACCTTC. The encoded protein is CASSFHRGDGYTF.

The chain links TRBV28 to TRBJ2-1; D call uncertain. Germline assignment: CDR1 MDHEN and CDR2 SYDVKM. V lost 6 bases to trimming and J lost 0 bases, with 12 bases between them. The length of the CDR3 is 15 residues. The DNA for the CDR3 is TGTGCCAGCAGCTTTGACCCCTACTCCTACAATGAGCAGTTCTTC. It encodes CASSFDPYSYNEQFF. Combining the CDR3 with reference TRBV28 and TRBJ2-1 gives the whole variable domain DVKVTQSSRYLVKRTGEKVFLECVQDMDHENMFWYRQDPGLGLRLIYFSYDVKMKEKGDIPEGYSVSREKKERFSLILESASTNQTSMYLCASSFDPYSYNEQFFGPGTRLTVL.

The chain joins TRBV19 to TRBJ2-7, with 7 bases matching TRBD2. The CDR3 is 15 amino acids. Germline CDR1 LNHDA, CDR2 SQIVND (reference sequence). V lost 3 bases to trimming and J lost 4 bases; unmatched junction nucleotides: 9. CDR3 residues: CASSIEASGLYEQYF. Here the CDR3 DNA reads TGTGCCAGTAGTATTGAGGCTAGCGGTCTATACGAGCAGTACTTC.

This clone appeared a single time. The chain combines TRBV6-5 with TRBJ1-1; D not resolved. The CDR3 runs 11 residues. Per germline, CDR1 MNHEY and CDR2 SVGAGI. V lost 5 bases and J lost 7, with 8 bases in between. The CDR3 protein is CASSPNHEAFF. The CDR3 DNA reads TGTGCCAGCAGTCCGAATCATGAAGCTTTCTTT.

CDR3 DNA sequence: TGTGCCAGCAGTCCCTCCCCCCGGAGTAGCGAGCAGTACTTC. Protein: CASSPSPRSSEQYF. The chain couples TRBV2 to TRBJ2-7, with D unresolved. V lost 5 bases and J lost 6, with 17 bases in between. Germline V gene lookup returns CDR1 SNHLY and CDR2 FYNNEI. CDR3 size: 14 residues.

CDR3 nucleotide sequence: TGTGCCAGCAGCCAGGGCGGGAGTGCTGAAGCTTTCTTT. Translated, it gives CASSQGGSAEAFF. The rearrangement uses TRBV4-2 and TRBJ1-1; D is undetermined. V was cut by 3 bases and J by 6 bases, with 11 bases left in between. This CDR3 contains 13 residues. Looked up from germline, CDR1 is LGHNA and CDR2 is YNFKEQ.

The chain recombines TRBV4-3 with TRBJ1-2; a possible D gene is TRBD1 (6 bases). CDR1 is LGHNA and CDR2 is YSLEER in the germline V gene. This CDR3 is built from 15 residues. Trimming left V 4 bases short and J 4 bases short, with 16 bases between. CDR3 sequence reads: CASSPRGTRIYGYTF. Here the CDR3 DNA reads TGCGCCAGCAGCCCGAGGGGGACCCGGATCTATGGCTACACCTTC.

V is TRBV18 and J is TRBJ2-4; TRBD1 agrees at 9 bases. Germline trimming cut 2 bases from V and 7 bases from J; bases unmatched to any gene: 6. The CDR3 runs to 15 residues. Germline V gene sequence: CDR1 KGHSH, CDR2 LQKENI. As DNA, the CDR3 is TGTGCCAGCTCACCAGATGGGACAGGGATGAACATTCAGTACTTC. It is translated as CASSPDGTGMNIQYF.

This clone was seen a few times. The chain couples TRBV21-1 to TRBJ1-1; the DNA was not compared with TRBD1, the D call given in the table. TRBV21-1 is annotated as a pseudogene. There are 14 residues in the CDR3. The DNA of the CDR3 is TGTGCCAGCCCCGGACAGTCCTTGAACACTGAAGCTTTCTTT. This gives the protein CASPGQSLNTEAFF.

This clone was recorded many times. The gene calls are TRBV4-1 and TRBJ1-5; no clear D gene. This CDR3 has 14 amino acids. Germline CDR1 reads MGHRA; CDR2 reads YSYEKL. V lost 0 bases and J 5 bases, leaving 8 bases between the germline ends. The CDR3 protein is CASSQDAGDQPQHF. CDR3 coding DNA: TGCGCCAGCAGCCAAGACGCCGGGGATCAGCCCCAGCATTTT.

The V gene is TRBV5-4, the J gene TRBJ2-7; tentative D call: TRBD1 (6 bases). CDR3 length equals 13 residues. CDR1 is SGHNT, CDR2 YYREEE, per germline (reference sequence). The germline V and J ends were trimmed by 3 bases and 5 bases, with 12 bases remaining between them. CDR3: CASSWGPGDEQYF. The CDR3 bases are TGTGCCAGCAGCTGGGGCCCAGGGGACGAGCAGTACTTC.

The chain has TRBV27 and TRBJ2-5, with 13 positions matching TRBD2. Germline-derived CDR1 and CDR2 are MNHEY and SMNVEV (reference sequence). V gave up 7 bases and J gave up 5 bases; unmatched junction bases: 10. The CDR3 is 16 amino acids. The CDR3 here is CASKSPGLAGHETQYF. In DNA form, the CDR3 reads TGTGCCAGCAAATCCCCGGGACTAGCGGGACACGAGACCCAGTACTTC.

The chain combines TRBV11-3 with TRBJ1-2; TRBD1 might be the D (6 bases). The germline gives CDR1 SGHNT, CDR2 YENEEA. Trimming took 0 bases from V and 6 from J, leaving 23 bases between them. The CDR3 length is 18 residues. CDR3 nucleotide sequence: TGTGCCAGCAGCTTAGAGGGGGATTACAGGGAGGACTCAAATGGCTACACCTTC. Its protein is CASSLEGDYREDSNGYTF.

This chain joins TRBV27 and TRBJ1-4; 9 positions match TRBD1. Germline CDR1 reads MNHEY; CDR2 reads SMNVEV (reference sequence). Trimming took 5 bases from V and 6 from J; bases not matched to a gene: 7. The CDR3 is 15 amino acids. The CDR3 DNA reads TGTGCCAGCAGTCTCGGGACAGGGATCTATGAAAAACTGTTTTTT. This translates into CASSLGTGIYEKLFF.

This chain links TRBV7-9 with TRBJ2-3; D is possibly TRBD1 (6 bases). The CDR3 runs 14 residues. V was shortened by 1 base and J by 6 bases, with 11 bases between the two germline ends. Germline loops: CDR1 SEHNR, CDR2 FQNEAQ (reference sequence). Here the CDR3 reads CASSLGGLQDTQYF. The CDR3 region has the DNA TGTGCCAGCAGCTTAGGGGGGCTCCAGGATACGCAGTATTTT.

V gene TRBV27 combines with J gene TRBJ2-7; D is uncertain. The CDR3 is 19 amino acids. Germline V gene data show CDR1 as MNHEY and CDR2 as SMNVEV (reference sequence). With 4 bases removed from V and 5 bases from J, the gap between germline ends came to 30 bases. The DNA of the CDR3 is TGTGCCAGCAGTTCGGCGCCCTTGTCGGTCGTCCATAACGGAGACGAGCAGTACTTC. Protein product: CASSSAPLSVVHNGDEQYF.

The chain has TRBV25-1 and TRBJ1-1; the D gene is possibly TRBD1 (6 bases). Germline CDR1 MGHDK, CDR2 SYGVNS. Trimming took off 5 bases at V and 5 bases at J, with 15 bases between the two ends. There are 14 residues in the CDR3. The CDR3 DNA sequence: TGTGCCAGCAGTCTACAGGGAAGAGATACTGAAGCTTTCTTT. As protein: CASSLQGRDTEAFF.

V is TRBV27 and J is TRBJ1-5, with 7 bases fitting TRBD1. Germline values: CDR1 MNHEY, CDR2 SMNVEV (reference sequence). Unmatched junction bases numbered 10, after V lost 5 bases and J lost 3 bases. The CDR3 runs 16 residues. The CDR3: CASSPSPRGSNQPQHF. The CDR3 bases are TGTGCCAGCAGTCCTAGTCCCAGGGGGTCCAATCAGCCCCAGCATTTT.

Worth noting for this clone: Additional DNA sequences in this sample encode the identical CDR3. The CDR3 DNA reads TGTGCCAGCAGCCTGGGGTCGGGCTACGAGCAGTACTTC. Translating it yields CASSLGSGYEQYF. This chain joins TRBV5-4 and TRBJ2-7; D is undetermined. Trimming left V 4 bases short and J 3 bases short, with 11 bases between. The CDR3 is made up of 13 amino acids. From germline, CDR1 is SGHNT and CDR2 YYREEE (reference sequence).

This chain links TRBV28 with TRBJ1-5, with D tentatively TRBD1 (5 bases). The CDR3 spans 14 residues. V shed 3 bases and J shed 1 base, with 7 bases lying between them. Germline V CDR1 and CDR2: MDHEN, SYDVKM. The CDR3, as DNA: TGTGCCAGCAGTTTGGGGGACAGCAATCAGCCCCAGCATTTT. Protein sequence: CASSLGDSNQPQHF.